The 18 T cell receptor beta chains below all came from one sample that was sequenced in a study of graft-versus-host responses after intestinal transplantation (dated by TCRdb to the early 2020s). The library was obtained by the immunoSEQ multiplex PCR assay. TCRdb mirrors the immuneACCESS table, restricted to in-frame sequences. Some clones are absent from its copies; in checked studies, under half trace to an unresolved V gene, and the reason for the others is unknown. This sample lists some 150,000 clones; around 90% were detected once. Of the sample, 0.15% to 0.2% is held by the ten largest clones. In light of the paper, this sample's time point label describes: cells obtained before transplantation from donor or recipient. Antigens for these TCRs are unknown. The sample was unstimulated CD4+ T cells sorted from spleen or lymph node cells, taken before intestinal transplant. These receptors were collected from a human donor who received an intestinal transplant.

The rearrangement uses TRBV7-9 and TRBJ2-5, with a weak D call TRBD1 (5 bases). This CDR3 is 13 amino acids long. Germline V gene data show CDR1 as SEHNR and CDR2 as FQNEAQ (reference sequence). Trimming removed 4 bases at V and 5 bases at J, with 11 bases between. The CDR3 sequence: CASSSSGSETQYF. The CDR3 DNA reads TGTGCCAGCAGCTCGTCAGGGTCGGAGACCCAGTACTTC.

The chain links TRBV5-1 to TRBJ2-1, with D possibly TRBD1 on 6 matching bases. CDR1 and CDR2 (germline): SGHRS, YFSETQ. This CDR3 spans 15 amino acids. Trimming took 0 bases from V and 9 from J, leaving 16 bases between them. As DNA, the CDR3 is TGCGCCAGCAGCTTGGCTCAGGGGTCCCCCCTTGAGCAGTTCTTC. The encoded protein is CASSLAQGSPLEQFF.

The V gene is TRBV5-1, the J gene TRBJ1-5; possible D gene TRBD1, 6 bases. Trimming stripped 5 bases from V and 0 bases from J, with 12 bases between. The V gene's germline CDR1 is SGHRS and CDR2 YFSETQ. The CDR3 sequence is 15 residues long. CDR3 bases: TGCGCCAGCAGAACAGGGTTTGATAGCAATCAGCCCCAGCATTTT. Its translation: CASRTGFDSNQPQHF.

The chain couples TRBV5-1 to TRBJ2-2, with 7 bases fitting TRBD1. V gave up 5 bases and J gave up 4 bases; unmatched junction bases: 5. The germline V gene encodes CDR1 SGHRS and CDR2 YFSETQ. The CDR3 is made up of 14 amino acids. The CDR3 DNA follows: TGCGCCAGCAGACCACAGGGGCGCACCGGGGAGCTGTTTTTT. This sequence encodes CASRPQGRTGELFF.

This clone appeared a single time. The genes are TRBV29-1 and TRBJ2-4; possibly TRBD2 for D (6 bases). The V gene lost 7 bases and the J gene lost 7 bases, with 17 bases spanning the gap. This CDR3 contains 13 residues. CDR1 and CDR2 from the germline V gene are SQVTM and ANQGSEA. The CDR3: CSGEVLPGNIQYF. CDR3 in DNA: TGCAGCGGGGAGGTCCTTCCTGGTAACATTCAGTACTTC. The variable domain in full, completed from reference TRBV29-1 and TRBJ2-4, reads SAVISQKPSRDICQRGTSLTIQCQVDSQVTMMFWYRQQPGQSLTLIATANQGSEATYESGFVIDKFPISRPNLTFSTLTVSNMSPEDSSIYLCSGEVLPGNIQYFGAGTRLSVL.

The chain couples TRBV2 to TRBJ2-7; a possible D gene is TRBD1 (6 bases). The CDR3 covers 19 residues. Trimming took 2 bases from V and 2 from J, leaving 25 bases between them. In germline, CDR1 is SNHLY, CDR2 FYNNEI. The CDR3 spells CASSEMWGWTAKGAYEQYF. CDR3 coding DNA: TGTGCCAGCAGTGAAATGTGGGGGTGGACAGCGAAAGGAGCCTACGAGCAGTACTTC.

This clone was recorded once. V usage is TRBV30 and J usage is TRBJ1-2; D is uncertain. V gave up 4 bases and J gave up 8 bases, with 23 bases separating them. The CDR3 loop spans 15 amino acids. Germline CDR1 GTSNPN, CDR2 SVGIG (reference sequence). The CDR3 nucleotides read TGTGCCTGGACCCCCTCCCCGGGAACGCGGGGAGGCTACACCTTC. Its protein is CAWTPSPGTRGGYTF.

The chain's CDR3 is CATNEGPNEQFF. CDR3 coding DNA: TGTGCCACAAACGAAGGGCCCAATGAGCAGTTCTTC. The chain couples TRBV28 to TRBJ2-1, with D unclear. This CDR3 is 12 amino acids long. The V gene's germline CDR1 is MDHEN and CDR2 SYDVKM. V was pared by 10 bases and J by 6 bases, with 13 bases between.

The chain joins TRBV20-1 to TRBJ2-1, with 10 bases that match TRBD2. The germline V gene has CDR1 DFQATT and CDR2 SNEGSKA (reference sequence). This CDR3 comprises 11 residues. After removal of 8 bases from V and 10 bases from J, the junction contained 5 bases not matched to a gene. The CDR3 here is CSQSGRVEQFF. The CDR3 DNA sequence: TGCAGTCAGAGCGGGAGGGTGGAGCAGTTCTTC.

The J gene is TRBJ2-7, the V gene TRBV6-5; D remains unclear. The germline V and J ends were trimmed by 5 bases and 3 bases, with 17 bases remaining between them. This CDR3 is 15 amino acids long. CDR1 is MNHEY and CDR2 is SVGAGI in the germline V gene. The DNA for the CDR3 is TGTGCCAGCAGTCAACCATCACGCTCGAACTACGAGCAGTACTTC. This codes for CASSQPSRSNYEQYF.

The V call is TRBV7-9, the J call TRBJ2-3; D tentatively fits TRBD1 or TRBD2 (5 bases each). Germline CDR1 and CDR2: SEHNR and FQNEAQ (reference sequence). V shed 4 bases and J shed 0 bases, with 8 bases lying between them. The CDR3 spans 14 residues. Written as DNA, the CDR3 is TGTGCCAGCAGCTCCTGGGACAGCACAGATACGCAGTATTTT. Translating gives CASSSWDSTDTQYF.

The rearrangement joins TRBV19 to TRBJ2-3; no clear D. The CDR3 has 14 amino acids. V was trimmed by 4 bases and J by 4 bases, leaving 12 bases between them. Germline CDR1 is LNHDA and CDR2 is SQIVND (reference sequence). This chain's CDR3 is CASSTTDVSDTQYF. CDR3 DNA sequence: TGTGCCAGTAGTACAACGGACGTCTCAGATACGCAGTATTTT.

CDR3 amino acids: CASSLDRGPQETQYF. CDR3 bases: TGTGCCAGCAGTTTAGACAGGGGGCCCCAAGAGACCCAGTACTTC. This chain links TRBV28 with TRBJ2-5, with 10 nucleotides matching TRBD1. V trimming: 2 bases; J trimming: 1 base; junction bases outside the gene matches: 1. Germline lookup yields CDR1 MDHEN and CDR2 SYDVKM. The CDR3 is 15 amino acids.

The V and J genes are TRBV28 and TRBJ2-7; D tentatively reads TRBD1 or TRBD2 (5 bases each). This CDR3 has 13 residues. Per germline, CDR1 MDHEN and CDR2 SYDVKM. V was pared by 2 bases and J by 9 bases, with 14 bases between. The CDR3 bases are TGTGCCAGCAGTTTACCGGGACGAAAACGGCAGTACTTC. This translates into CASSLPGRKRQYF.

The genes are TRBV13 and TRBJ2-3; 11 bases are a match to TRBD2. The V segment lost 4 bases and the J segment 8 bases; nucleotides outside the gene matches: 11. CDR1 is PRHDT, CDR2 FYEKMQ, per germline (reference sequence). CDR3 length: 16 residues. The CDR3 region has the DNA TGTGCCAGCAGCTCGGGACTAGCGGACCTTCGGGGTACGCAGTATTTT. Translation: CASSSGLADLRGTQYF.

V and J are TRBV10-3 and TRBJ2-5; TRBD1 aligns across 9 bases. V was pared by 11 bases and J by 0 bases, with 7 bases of the junction left unmatched. The length of the CDR3 is 14 residues. The V gene's germline CDR1 is ENHRY and CDR2 SYGVKD. As DNA, the CDR3 is TGTGCCGCCACTGGGACAGGGAACCAAGAGACCCAGTACTTC. Protein: CAATGTGNQETQYF.

The V call is TRBV7-2, the J call TRBJ2-7; 9 bases are shared with TRBD1. The germline CDR1 and CDR2 sequences are SGHTA and FQGNSA. This CDR3 is built from 17 residues. V trimming: 2 bases; J trimming: 5 bases; junction bases outside the gene matches: 13. The CDR3 sequence is CASSLLGPGQGINEQYF. The CDR3 region has the DNA TGTGCCAGCAGCTTACTAGGGCCGGGACAGGGAATCAACGAGCAGTACTTC.

The chain combines TRBV18 with TRBJ2-2, with 8 bases lining up with TRBD1. Germline V gives CDR1 KGHSH, CDR2 LQKENI. The CDR3 length is 17 residues. The V gene end was trimmed by 0 bases and the J gene end by 2 bases; junction bases not matched to a gene: 5. In DNA form, the CDR3 reads TGTGCCAGCTCACCACCGGCAGGGGGCCCCAACACCGGGGAGCTGTTTTTT. Translation: CASSPPAGGPNTGELFF.